The 27 T cell receptor beta chains reported below all come from one sample, sequenced in a study of beta chain features in type 1 diabetes. Sequenced material consisted of expressed TCRB transcripts (all of the isolated RNA was reverse transcribed). TCRdb's table, derived via immunoSEQ multiplex PCR, lists solely in-frame clones and lacks some. This table holds 30,000 to 40,000 clones, 64% found once. Sequencing used Tregs from blood. These receptor sequences come from a woman aged 25 to 39 in good health.

This sequence joins TRBV5-1 and TRBJ2-1; 8 bases map to TRBD2. This CDR3 comprises 15 residues. Germline CDR1 is SGHRS and CDR2 is YFSETQ. V trimming: 4 bases; J trimming: 0 bases; junction bases outside the gene matches: 3. CDR3 bases: TGCGCCAGCAGCCCGGGGGGGGTCTCCTACAATGAGCAGTTCTTC. Translation: CASSPGGVSYNEQFF.

J is TRBJ2-7 and V is TRBV30, with 13 bases fitting TRBD2. The length of the CDR3 is 18 residues. Trimming at V came to 0 bases and at J to 7 bases, leaving 15 bases not matched to a gene. Germline values: CDR1 GTSNPN, CDR2 SVGIG (reference sequence). The CDR3 spells CAWSVLRTSGRIFWEQYF. The DNA for the CDR3 is TGTGCCTGGAGTGTACTCCGGACTAGCGGGAGAATTTTTTGGGAGCAGTACTTC.

The rearrangement uses TRBV18 and TRBJ2-3; tentatively, D is TRBD2 (6 bases). V lost 6 bases, J lost 2 bases, and 15 bases lay in between. Looked up from germline, CDR1 is KGHSH and CDR2 is LQKENI. The CDR3 extends over 15 amino acids. CDR3 loop: CASSRGGPTTDTQYF. For the CDR3, the DNA is TGTGCCAGCTCCCGCGGAGGGCCTACCACAGATACGCAGTATTTT.

The V gene is TRBV27, the J gene TRBJ2-1; perhaps TRBD2 as D (6 bases). The V gene lost 8 bases and the J gene lost 2 bases, with 19 bases spanning the gap. This CDR3 spans 16 amino acids. Germline CDR1 and CDR2: MNHEY and SMNVEV (reference sequence). CDR3 sequence (DNA): TGTGCCAGCCGATCCTCAGCGGGCCCTACCTACAATGAGCAGTTCTTC. Amino acids: CASRSSAGPTYNEQFF.

This clone counts as large. The gene calls are TRBV7-2 and TRBJ2-1; 11 bases fit TRBD2. This CDR3 has 15 amino acids. Germline V gene lookup returns CDR1 SGHTA and CDR2 FQGNSA. Trimming at V came to 2 bases and at J to 8 bases, leaving 5 bases not matched to a gene. CDR3 nucleotide sequence: TGTGCCAGCAGCTTAACTAGCGGGAGAGGGGATGAGCAGTTCTTC. Encoded protein: CASSLTSGRGDEQFF.

Notes on this clone: Compared with germline, one end of the junction differs, possibly owing to a read error. The chain carries TRBV7-7 and TRBJ2-1, with 10 bases identical to TRBD1. The CDR3 consists of 16 residues. The V gene's germline CDR1 is SSHAT and CDR2 FNYEAQ (reference sequence). The CDR3 sequence: CASSLATGTGDNEQFF. The CDR3 DNA reads TGTGCTAGCAGCTTAGCTACCGGGACAGGGGACAATGAGCAGTTCTTC.

This chain connects TRBV28 to TRBJ2-7; 8 bases match TRBD1. The CDR3 has 12 amino acids. The germline V gene has CDR1 MDHEN and CDR2 SYDVKM. The J segment lost 6 bases and the V segment lost 11 bases, leaving 9 bases of the junction unmatched. CDR3 residues: CAAGGFQGEQYF. The CDR3 bases are TGTGCCGCAGGGGGCTTTCAAGGCGAGCAGTACTTC.

CDR3 sequence (DNA): TGTGCCAGCAGCACTTACCGACAGGTAGACACAGATACGCAGTATTTT. Its translation: CASSTYRQVDTDTQYF. The chain couples TRBV7-9 to TRBJ2-3; tentative D call: TRBD1 (6 bases). The CDR3 is 16 residues long. The V gene's germline CDR1 is SEHNR and CDR2 FQNEAQ (reference sequence). Between the trimmed V and J ends, which lost 5 bases and 2 bases, there was a span of 17 bases.

The chain recombines TRBV4-3 with TRBJ2-5; the match to TRBD2 covers 11 bases. The closer fit of TRBJ2-7 to the DNA end suggests the J call may be wrong. CDR1 is LGHNA and CDR2 is YSLEER in the germline V gene. CDR3 length equals 15 residues. CDR3: CASSLGLAGSYEQYF. CDR3 coding DNA: TGCGCCAGCAGCCTCGGACTAGCGGGCTCCTACGAGCAGTACTTC.

There are a few counts of this clone. The chain carries TRBV11-2 and TRBJ1-3; D call uncertain. The CDR3 extends over 16 amino acids. Germline assignment: CDR1 SGHAT and CDR2 FQNNGV. V was shortened by 1 base and J by 3 bases, with 13 bases between the two germline ends. CDR3 sequence: CASSLVSGGGGNTIYF. CDR3 nucleotide sequence: TGTGCCAGCAGCTTAGTATCGGGCGGAGGTGGAAACACCATATATTTT.

This clone was picked up a small number of times. This chain joins TRBV15 and TRBJ1-5; D remains unclear. The CDR3 is 14 amino acids. The germline CDR1 and CDR2 sequences are LNHNV and YYDKDF (reference sequence). Trimming took off 0 bases at V and 7 bases at J, with 10 bases between the two ends. The CDR3 region has the DNA TGTGCCACCAGCAGAGATCCGGGGAGCCAGCCCCAGCATTTT. Its protein product is CATSRDPGSQPQHF.

The chain uses TRBV18 and TRBJ1-2, with D unresolved. Looked up from germline, CDR1 is KGHSH and CDR2 is LQKENI. CDR3 length: 14 residues. Trimming removed 0 bases at V and 2 bases at J, with 7 bases between. For the CDR3, the DNA is TGTGCCAGCTCACCACCGGGCTGGAACTATGGCTACACCTTC. This gives the protein CASSPPGWNYGYTF.

This clone appeared once. The CDR3 sequence is CASSGDKETQYF. DNA of the CDR3: TGTGCCAGTAGCGGTGATAAGGAGACCCAGTACTTC. J is TRBJ2-5 and V is TRBV19; D gene unclear. Germline assignment: CDR1 LNHDA and CDR2 SQIVND (reference sequence). The CDR3 has 12 amino acids. The V end was cut by 6 bases, the J end by 5 bases, with 10 bases between.

This rearrangement joins TRBV11-3 to TRBJ2-4; D might be TRBD1 (6 bases). Trimming left V 4 bases short and J 7 bases short, with 14 bases between. In germline, CDR1 is SGHNT, CDR2 YENEEA. The CDR3 extends over 14 amino acids. The CDR3 loop reads CASSSTGQGNIQYF. Written as DNA, the CDR3 is TGTGCCAGCAGCTCCACAGGGCAAGGGAACATTCAGTACTTC.

This clone has more than one count but fewer than ten. The chain has TRBV4-3 and TRBJ1-1; the D gene is possibly TRBD1 (6 bases). Germline V lookup: CDR1 LGHNA, CDR2 YSLEER. This CDR3 is 15 amino acids long. V dropped 0 bases and J dropped 4 bases, with 12 bases sitting between them. The CDR3 spells CASSQENLGGTEAFF. The CDR3 DNA sequence: TGCGCCAGCAGCCAAGAGAATTTAGGGGGCACTGAAGCTTTCTTT.

The chain combines TRBV5-6 with TRBJ2-3; no clear D. The CDR3 length is 14 residues. Germline V gives CDR1 SGHDT, CDR2 YYEEEE. Trimming pared 0 bases from V and 2 bases from J, leaving 7 bases between. This chain's CDR3 is CASSLDGSTDTQYF. The CDR3 coding sequence is TGTGCCAGCAGCTTGGACGGGTCCACAGATACGCAGTATTTT.

The chain has TRBV19 and TRBJ1-2; D remains unclear. Germline loops: CDR1 LNHDA, CDR2 SQIVND (reference sequence). The CDR3 covers 14 residues. The V gene lost 4 bases and the J gene lost 0 bases, with 9 bases spanning the gap. The CDR3 coding sequence is TGTGCCAGTAGTAGGAGTTCCACTAACTATGGCTACACCTTC. Its protein is CASSRSSTNYGYTF. Complete variable domain (other parts from reference TRBV19 and TRBJ1-2): DGGITQSPKYLFRKEGQNVTLSCEQNLNHDAMYWYRQDPGQGLRLIYYSQIVNDFQKGDIAEGYSVSREKKESFPLTVTSAQKNPTAFYLCASSRSSTNYGYTFGSGTRLTVV.

The rearrangement links TRBV19 to TRBJ2-5; D gene uncertain. Judging by the DNA end, TRBJ2-7 fits better; the J call may be wrong. The CDR3 runs 15 residues. Germline V gene lookup returns CDR1 LNHDA and CDR2 SQIVND (reference sequence). This chain's CDR3 is CASRPPDSANYEQYF. The CDR3, as DNA: TGTGCCAGTAGACCACCTGACTCAGCTAACTACGAGCAGTACTTC.

The chain carries TRBV6-1 and TRBJ2-3; D might be TRBD1 (5 bases). CDR1 and CDR2 (germline): MNHNS, SASEGT. V was pared by 2 bases and J by 4 bases, with 16 bases between. This CDR3 region has 16 residues. CDR3 bases: TGTGCCAGCAGTGAACAGGGAAGTGTTTTACCAGATACGCAGTATTTT. It yields the protein CASSEQGSVLPDTQYF.

The chain links TRBV4-3 to TRBJ2-7, with a weak D call TRBD1 (6 bases). The CDR3 length is 15 residues. CDR1 is LGHNA and CDR2 is YSLEER in the germline V gene. V dropped 0 bases and J dropped 2 bases, with 11 bases sitting between them. The CDR3 here is CASSQDEGHPYEQYF. CDR3 DNA: TGCGCCAGCAGCCAAGATGAGGGACACCCCTACGAGCAGTACTTC.

Only a few counts were recorded for this clone. CDR3 DNA sequence: TGTGCCAGCAGCTTAGTCCGATCTTCGACAGGGGAGGGGGAGACCCAGTACTTC. It codes for CASSLVRSSTGEGETQYF. V usage is TRBV7-9 and J usage is TRBJ2-5; weak D call: TRBD1 (8 bases). This CDR3 is 18 amino acids long. Deletions cut 1 base from V and 5 bases from J, with 23 bases between. Looked up from germline, CDR1 is SEHNR and CDR2 is FQNEAQ (reference sequence).

The chain joins TRBV2 to TRBJ2-3, with 7 bases that match TRBD1. The junction had 10 bases not matched to a gene; V was cut back by 7 bases and J by 6 bases. Germline V lookup: CDR1 SNHLY, CDR2 FYNNEI. The CDR3 totals 14 residues. The CDR3 DNA is TGTGCCAGCAAAGTGGACAGGAGGCTGGATACGCAGTATTTT. Its translation: CASKVDRRLDTQYF.

The CDR3 loop is CASSERGTGTYEQYF. CDR3 bases: TGTGCCAGCAGTGAAAGGGGGACGGGGACCTACGAGCAGTACTTC. J is TRBJ2-7 and V is TRBV6-1; a possible D gene is TRBD1 (6 bases). CDR1 is MNHNS, CDR2 SASEGT, per germline. The CDR3 is made up of 15 amino acids. Between the trimmed V and J ends, which lost 2 bases and 2 bases, there was a span of 13 bases.

The chain is built from TRBV21-1 and TRBJ1-2. TRBV21-1 is annotated as a pseudogene. The CDR3 sequence is 15 residues long. This CDR3 is CATRSGRGAEDGYTF. CDR3 coding DNA: TGTGCCACGAGGTCGGGTCGGGGGGCGGAAGATGGCTACACCTTC.

The rearrangement uses TRBV4-3 and TRBJ1-5; D is perhaps TRBD1 (5 bases). Germline V gene sequence: CDR1 LGHNA, CDR2 YSLEER. This CDR3 contains 14 residues. Trimming pared 1 base from V and 7 bases from J, leaving 11 bases between. The CDR3 is CASSQVAGWQPQHF. CDR3 coding DNA: TGCGCCAGCAGCCAAGTAGCAGGGTGGCAGCCCCAGCATTTT.

The V call is TRBV6-5, the J call TRBJ2-3; 7 bases map to TRBD2. CDR1 is MNHEY and CDR2 is SVGAGI in the germline V gene. The CDR3 is 16 amino acids. The ends lost 0 bases at V and 1 base at J; junction bases unmatched: 4. This chain's CDR3 is CASSYSFAGGTDTQYF. The CDR3 coding sequence is TGTGCCAGCAGTTACTCCTTCGCGGGGGGCACAGATACGCAGTATTTT.

There are a few counts of this clone. The chain links TRBV5-4 to TRBJ1-5; TRBD1 might be the D (6 bases). The V end lost 0 bases, the J end lost 10 bases, and 11 bases lay between the germline ends. Germline V gives CDR1 SGHNT, CDR2 YYREEE (reference sequence). The CDR3 has 13 amino acids. The CDR3 nucleotides are TGTGCCAGCAGCTTGGGGACAGCTCACCCCCAGCATTTT. Amino acid sequence: CASSLGTAHPQHF.